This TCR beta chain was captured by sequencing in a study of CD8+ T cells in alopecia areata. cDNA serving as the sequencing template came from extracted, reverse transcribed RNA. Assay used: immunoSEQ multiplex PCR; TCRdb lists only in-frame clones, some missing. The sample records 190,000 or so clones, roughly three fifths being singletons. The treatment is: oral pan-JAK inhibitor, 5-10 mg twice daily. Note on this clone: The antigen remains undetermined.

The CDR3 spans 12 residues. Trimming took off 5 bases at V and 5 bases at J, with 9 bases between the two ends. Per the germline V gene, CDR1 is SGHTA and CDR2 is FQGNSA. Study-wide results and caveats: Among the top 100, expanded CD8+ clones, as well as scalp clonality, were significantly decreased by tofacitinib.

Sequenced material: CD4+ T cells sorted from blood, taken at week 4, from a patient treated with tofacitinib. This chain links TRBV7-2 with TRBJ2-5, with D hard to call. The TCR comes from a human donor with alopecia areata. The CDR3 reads CASSPQAETQYF. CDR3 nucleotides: TGTGCCAGCAGCCCACAAGCGGAGACCCAGTACTTC.